This T cell receptor (beta chain) was identified during a study of CD8 T cells in Susac syndrome. Study context: The sequenced Susac syndrome patients comprised five or six with active disease and roughly eight in remission.

The CDR3 length is 15 residues. The V and J ends lost 2 bases and 4 bases respectively, with 15 bases between them. The RNA, about 0.45 to 1 ug, was put through reverse transcription using random hexamers. MiXCR, run by TCRdb on the immunoSEQ multiplex PCR reads, gives a single entry per CDR3 protein. The data contain over 130,000 distinct CDR3 sequences, approximately 95% of them singletons. This rearrangement joins TRBV23-1 to TRBJ2-7; tentative D call: TRBD2 (5 bases). TRBV23-1 is sorted into the ORF group, with uncertain function. The TCR originated in a human donor with Susac syndrome. The source material was CD4+ T cells from PBMCs. In DNA form, the CDR3 reads TGCGCCAGCAGTCAACCGACGGGGATTCGTTACGAGCAGTACTTC. Amino acids: CASSQPTGIRYEQYF.